The 29 T cell receptor beta chains below all came from one sample that was sequenced in a study of CD8+CD57+ T cells in acquired aplastic anemia. Using genomic DNA as the template, TCR beta VDJ and CDR3 profiling was carried out. TCRdb ran MiXCR on the reads and lists one entry per CDR3 protein. The repertoire holds fewer than 150,000 distinct CDR3 sequences, with 48% as singletons. The material sequenced was sorted CD4+, CD8+, or CD8+CD57+ T cells (not recorded which) from PBMCs. These receptors were obtained from a human donor in good health, serving as a control.

This clonotype was recorded at least ten times. J is TRBJ2-2 and V is TRBV12-3 or TRBV12-4; TRBD1 matches 8 bases. CDR3 length equals 15 residues. The junction had 8 bases not matched to a gene; V was cut back by 4 bases and J by 7 bases. CDR3 DNA: TGTGCCAGCAGTTCTCCTCACAGGGGGAACGGGGAGCTGTTTTTT. This encodes CASSSPHRGNGELFF.

This clonotype has a count of ten or more. The chain combines TRBV29-1 with TRBJ2-2; the D gene is possibly TRBD2 (6 bases). The CDR3 loop spans 13 amino acids. V lost 7 bases and J lost 2, with 11 bases in between. Germline-derived CDR1 and CDR2 are SQVTM and ANQGSEA. Here the CDR3 DNA reads TGCAGCGACCGGGACTTAAACACCGGGGAGCTGTTTTTT. Protein sequence: CSDRDLNTGELFF.

This clonotype was seen a handful of times. This chain joins TRBV24-1 and TRBJ2-3, with TRBD1 matching over 7 bases. CDR1 is KGHDR, CDR2 SFDVKD, per germline. V gave up 6 bases and J gave up 2 bases; unmatched junction bases: 4. The CDR3 consists of 14 residues. The CDR3 DNA reads as TGTGCCACCAGTCAGACAGGGACCACAGATACGCAGTATTTT. This sequence encodes CATSQTGTTDTQYF.

The chain's CDR3 is CAKRQGARNSPLHF. In DNA, the CDR3 is TGTGCCAAGCGACAGGGGGCTCGGAATTCACCCCTCCACTTT. The V gene is TRBV10-3, the J gene TRBJ1-6; 10 bases align to TRBD1. V was pared by 10 bases and J by 7 bases, with 7 bases of the junction left unmatched. From germline, CDR1 is ENHRY and CDR2 SYGVKD. The length of the CDR3 is 14 residues.

This chain uses TRBV2 with TRBJ2-1; 11 bases are a match to TRBD2. This CDR3 is built from 15 residues. The junction had 0 bases not matched to a gene; V was cut back by 1 base and J by 4 bases. Germline V gene sequence: CDR1 SNHLY, CDR2 FYNNEI. CDR3 region: CASSEGLAGYNEQFF. For the CDR3, the DNA is TGTGCCAGCAGTGAAGGACTAGCGGGGTACAATGAGCAGTTCTTC.

The chain has TRBV7-9 and TRBJ1-2; 9 bases match TRBD1. V lost 8 bases to trimming and J lost 6 bases; unmatched junction nucleotides: 4. CDR3 length: 12 residues. Germline V gene sequence: CDR1 SEHNR, CDR2 FQNEAQ (reference sequence). The CDR3 loop reads CASERQGDGYTF. For the CDR3, the DNA is TGTGCCAGCGAAAGACAGGGGGATGGCTACACCTTC. Based on the CDR3 plus reference TRBV7-9 and TRBJ1-2, the full variable domain is DTGVSQNPRHKITKRGQNVTFRCDPISEHNRLYWYRQTLGQGPEFLTYFQNEAQLEKSRLLSDRFSAERPKGSFSTLEIQRTEQGDSAMYLCASERQGDGYTFGSGTRLTVV.

This clonotype was counted at least ten times. The CDR3 loop reads CSAPNRNTGELFF. As DNA, the CDR3 is TGCAGTGCTCCTAATCGGAACACCGGGGAGCTGTTTTTT. The chain employs TRBV20-1 and TRBJ2-2; D is unclear. The ends were cut back, 5 bases at V and 1 base at J, with 8 bases in the middle. This CDR3 has 13 amino acids. Germline loops: CDR1 DFQATT, CDR2 SNEGSKA (reference sequence).

The V gene is TRBV20-1, the J gene TRBJ2-5, with TRBD2 identical over 7 bases. V was clipped by 3 bases and J by 0 bases; unmatched bases: 10. The germline gives CDR1 DFQATT, CDR2 SNEGSKA (reference sequence). The CDR3 totals 16 residues. The CDR3 here is CSASVGGGGHQETQYF. The CDR3 DNA reads as TGCAGTGCTAGCGTCGGTGGCGGGGGTCACCAAGAGACCCAGTACTTC.

V gene TRBV10-1 combines with J gene TRBJ2-3; the D is unclear. Germline V lookup: CDR1 WNHNN, CDR2 SYGVQD (reference sequence). V lost 4 bases to trimming and J lost 0 bases, with 2 bases between them. The CDR3 covers 12 residues. Here the CDR3 DNA reads TGCGCCAGCAGTGGCAGCACAGATACGCAGTATTTT. It is translated as CASSGSTDTQYF.

This clonotype was counted between two and nine times. The CDR3 region has the DNA TGTGCCAGCGCCGTGGGACTCACCTACGAGCAGTACTTC. Translating gives CASAVGLTYEQYF. The V and J genes are TRBV7-6 and TRBJ2-7; a weak D match, TRBD2 (6 bases). CDR3 length: 13 amino acids. Germline values: CDR1 SGHVS, CDR2 FNYEAQ. Trimming cost V 8 bases and J 2 bases, with 13 bases left between them.

This clonotype was seen at least ten times. This chain links TRBV12-5 with TRBJ2-3, with D tentatively TRBD2 (7 bases). CDR1 is LGHNT, CDR2 FRNRAP, per germline. Trimming pared 3 bases from V and 2 bases from J, leaving 12 bases between. This CDR3 is built from 15 residues. As DNA, the CDR3 is TGTGCTAGTGGTTTAGGGGGGGGACCCACAGATACGCAGTATTTT. This codes for CASGLGGGPTDTQYF. The variable domain in full, completed from reference TRBV12-5 and TRBJ2-3, reads DARVTQTPRHKVTEMGQEVTMRCQPILGHNTVFWYRQTMMQGLELLAYFRNRAPLDDSGMPKDRFSAEMPDATLATLKIQPSEPRDSAVYFCASGLGGGPTDTQYFGPGTRLTVL.

The chain employs TRBV6-5 and TRBJ1-1, with 10 bases aligning to TRBD1. The CDR3 length is 12 residues. V was pared by 4 bases and J by 14 bases, with 7 bases of the junction left unmatched. The germline gives CDR1 MNHEY, CDR2 SVGAGI. The CDR3 DNA sequence: TGTGCCAGCAGTTTCGGGACAGGGGAGGACTTCTTT. Its protein is CASSFGTGEDFF.

In its sample, this clonotype was seen once. The V gene is TRBV7-3, the J gene TRBJ2-5; D unclear. V was pared by 1 base and J by 9 bases, with 15 bases between. CDR1 SGHTA and CDR2 FQGTGA come from the germline V gene. This CDR3 is built from 14 residues. This CDR3 reads CASSLNGPAAAQYF. The CDR3 nucleotides read TGTGCCAGCAGCTTAAACGGACCCGCCGCGGCCCAGTACTTC.

Ten or more counts support this clonotype. This chain joins TRBV10-3 and TRBJ1-2; 7 nucleotides match TRBD1. Germline V gene sequence: CDR1 ENHRY, CDR2 SYGVKD. The junction had 7 bases not matched to a gene; V was cut back by 6 bases and J by 0 bases. The CDR3 has 15 amino acids. The CDR3 spells CAISDREGANYGYTF. The DNA of the CDR3 is TGTGCCATCAGCGACAGGGAGGGAGCTAACTATGGCTACACCTTC.

This clonotype was found many times. The gene calls are TRBV29-1 and TRBJ2-7; 13 positions agree with TRBD2. This CDR3 spans 15 amino acids. With 4 bases clipped from V and 9 bases from J, the junction kept 12 bases outside the gene matches. The germline gives CDR1 SQVTM, CDR2 ANQGSEA. DNA of the CDR3: TGCAGCGTTGTTTTTTCGACTAGCGGGGGGTTCCGGCAGTACTTC. This codes for CSVVFSTSGGFRQYF.

V and J are TRBV2 and TRBJ1-1; D unresolved. The CDR3 spans 14 residues. Germline CDR1 and CDR2: SNHLY and FYNNEI. The V and J ends lost 6 bases and 0 bases respectively, with 11 bases between them. CDR3 sequence reads: CASRVDIMNTEAFF. In DNA form, the CDR3 reads TGTGCCAGCAGGGTCGACATCATGAACACTGAAGCTTTCTTT. The whole variable domain, remainder taken from reference TRBV2 and TRBJ1-1, is EPEVTQTPSHQVTQMGQEVILRCVPISNHLYFYWYRQILGQKVEFLVSFYNNEISEKSEIFDDQFSVERPDGSNFTLKIRSTKLEDSAMYFCASRVDIMNTEAFFGQGTRLTVV.

J is TRBJ2-7 and V is TRBV5-1; 11 bases align to TRBD2. The V gene's germline CDR1 is SGHRS and CDR2 YFSETQ. The V and J ends lost 5 bases and 5 bases, in that order; junction bases with no gene match: 9. The CDR3 extends over 15 amino acids. In DNA, the CDR3 is TGCGCCAGCAGAATTTCCGGGACTAGCGGCGACGAGCAGTACTTC. It specifies CASRISGTSGDEQYF. Looking up the rest from reference TRBV5-1 and TRBJ2-7 gives the full variable domain: KAGVTQTPRYLIKTRGQQVTLSCSPISGHRSVSWYQQTPGQGLQFLFEYFSETQRNKGNFPGRFSGRQFSNSRSEMNVSTLELGDSALYLCASRISGTSGDEQYFGPGTRLTVT.

This clonotype has just a few counts. This chain uses TRBV5-8 with TRBJ2-5; D may correspond to TRBD1 or TRBD2 (5 bases each). Germline CDR1 is SGHTS and CDR2 is YDEGEE. The CDR3 contains 16 residues. The ends were cut back, 4 bases at V and 2 bases at J, with 18 bases in the middle. CDR3 nucleotide sequence: TGTGCCAGCAGCCCAGCCTACAGAGGGGCGCAAGAGACCCAGTACTTC. Translated: CASSPAYRGAQETQYF. The variable domain in full, completed from reference TRBV5-8 and TRBJ2-5, reads EAGVTQSPTHLIKTRGQQATLRCSPISGHTSVYWYQQALGLGLQFLLWYDEGEERNRGNFPPRFSGRQFPNYSSELNVNALELEDSALYLCASSPAYRGAQETQYFGPGTRLLVL.

Points on this clonotype: A much larger clone lies one base from this, so it may be a read error. This chain links TRBV12-3 or TRBV12-4 with TRBJ2-1, with TRBD2 as a possible D gene (10 bases). The CDR3 spans 16 residues. Trimming left V 9 bases short and J 10 bases short, with 28 bases between. CDR3 in amino acids: CARRQGVAGGLGEQFF. CDR3 coding DNA: TGTGCCAGGAGACAGGGGGTAGCGGGGGGACTAGGGGAGCAGTTCTTC.

This clonotype was observed many times. The V gene is TRBV7-9, the J gene TRBJ2-1; D not resolved. The germline V gene has CDR1 SEHNR and CDR2 FQNEAQ (reference sequence). The V gene lost 5 bases and the J gene lost 0 bases, with 8 bases spanning the gap. This CDR3 contains 14 residues. CDR3 protein: CASSPGSSYNEQFF. CDR3 nucleotide sequence: TGTGCCAGCAGCCCCGGCAGCTCCTACAATGAGCAGTTCTTC.

This clonotype showed up many times. The chain uses TRBV5-1 and TRBJ1-1, with 7 bases matching TRBD1. J lost 1 base, V lost 4 bases, and 10 bases had no gene match. From germline, CDR1 is SGHRS and CDR2 YFSETQ. This CDR3 spans 16 amino acids. This CDR3 reads CASSVGTEARNTEAFF. The CDR3 nucleotides read TGCGCCAGCAGCGTGGGGACAGAAGCCCGGAACACTGAAGCTTTCTTT.

The genes are TRBV19 and TRBJ1-6, with TRBD1 identical over 7 bases. Unmatched junction bases numbered 5, after V lost 3 bases and J lost 9 bases. CDR3 length: 14 residues. Germline CDR1 LNHDA, CDR2 SQIVND (reference sequence). Written as DNA, the CDR3 is TGTGCCAGTAGTATCGACAGGGAAGTTTCACCCCTCCACTTT. It is translated as CASSIDREVSPLHF.

The rearrangement joins TRBV24-1 to TRBJ1-1; the D gene is possibly TRBD1 (6 bases). CDR1 KGHDR and CDR2 SFDVKD come from the germline V gene. This CDR3 region has 13 residues. Trimming took 5 bases from V and 4 from J, leaving 10 bases between them. The CDR3 DNA is TGTGCCACCAGTGGTCAGGGGAGCACTGAAGCTTTCTTT. This gives the protein CATSGQGSTEAFF.

A single count supports this clonotype. The V call is TRBV7-3, the J call TRBJ2-7; no clear D. Germline CDR1 SGHTA, CDR2 FQGTGA. This CDR3 comprises 11 residues. V was trimmed by 5 bases and J by 3 bases, leaving 5 bases between them. CDR3 residues: CASSRHYEQYF. In DNA form, the CDR3 reads TGTGCCAGCAGCCGACACTACGAGCAGTACTTC.

In this sample, this clonotype turned up a few times. V usage is TRBV5-4 and J usage is TRBJ2-1, with 7 bases that match TRBD1. The CDR3 totals 15 residues. Germline trimming cut 2 bases from V and 0 bases from J; bases unmatched to any gene: 2. The germline V gene has CDR1 SGHNT and CDR2 YYREEE (reference sequence). The CDR3 bases are TGTGCCAGCAGCTTAGGGGGCGCCTCCTACAATGAGCAGTTCTTC. Protein: CASSLGGASYNEQFF.

There are many counts of this clonotype. This chain's CDR3 is CASVGTRGTEAFF. CDR3 DNA sequence: TGTGCCAGCGTTGGAACCAGGGGCACTGAAGCTTTCTTT. The chain links TRBV9 to TRBJ1-1, with D perhaps TRBD1 (6 bases). Between the trimmed V and J ends, which lost 7 bases and 4 bases, there was a span of 14 bases. Germline V gives CDR1 SGDLS, CDR2 YYNGEE. The CDR3 is 13 amino acids.

This clonotype was counted at least ten times. The chain is built from TRBV2 and TRBJ1-2; 7 bases are a match to TRBD1. The germline V gene encodes CDR1 SNHLY and CDR2 FYNNEI. The length of the CDR3 is 15 residues. The trim removed 1 base at V and 4 bases at J, leaving 6 bases unmatched. CDR3 sequence reads: CASSEDRGTLYGYTF. DNA of the CDR3: TGTGCCAGCAGTGAAGACAGGGGAACCCTCTATGGCTACACCTTC.

The rearrangement uses TRBV19 and TRBJ1-2, with D maybe TRBD1 (5 bases). This CDR3 region has 15 residues. Germline-derived CDR1 and CDR2 are LNHDA and SQIVND (reference sequence). Trimming took 6 bases from V and 4 from J, leaving 18 bases between them. In DNA form, the CDR3 reads TGTGCCAGTAGCGAAGCAGGGAGGGGCGGCTATGGCTACACCTTC. Its translation is CASSEAGRGGYGYTF.

The DNA for the CDR3 is TGTGCCAGCAGCGCCACCGGGACAGGGAACACTGAAGCTTTCTTT. Encoded protein: CASSATGTGNTEAFF. The chain employs TRBV9 and TRBJ1-1; TRBD1 agrees at 8 bases. This CDR3 spans 15 amino acids. The germline V gene has CDR1 SGDLS and CDR2 YYNGEE. V was clipped by 3 bases and J by 1 base; unmatched bases: 5. Drawing the rest from reference TRBV9 and TRBJ1-1, the complete variable domain is DSGVTQTPKHLITATGQRVTLRCSPRSGDLSVYWYQQSLDQGLQFLIQYYNGEERAKGNILERFSAQQFPDLHSELNLSSLELGDSALYFCASSATGTGNTEAFFGQGTRLTVV.